Detailed here is one TCR beta chain. The data were taken from a study of blood T cell repertoires in COVID-19. Study context: Acute and convalescent COVID-19 specimens originated in the United States, Italy and Spain.

This CDR3 is 15 amino acids long. Germline V gene data show CDR1 as LNHNV and CDR2 as YYDKDF (reference sequence). With 4 bases removed from V and 9 bases from J, the gap between germline ends came to 19 bases. Cohort 3 recovered donors had two negative PCRs, clearance, or symptom resolution. In the authors' workflow: Cell counts per sample came from amplifying reference gene primers. Here immunoSEQ multiplex PCR was the method, and the copy in TCRdb shows in-frame clones only, minus some. From that table come the V and J calls and clone size; the DNA was used to work out D and trimming. The profile shows 400,000 or so clones, 80% to 90% of them singletons.

Sequencing input: PBMCs or T cells enriched from blood (not recorded which). The sequence derives from a man aged 25 to 40 who had recovered from COVID-19. The V gene is TRBV15, the J gene TRBJ2-1, with D tentatively TRBD2 (6 bases). DNA for the CDR3: TGTGCCACCAGCATTTCAAGGGGAGGCCGTAGTGAGCAGTTCTTC. This codes for CATSISRGGRSEQFF.